The 23 T cell receptor beta chains below come from one sample, sequenced in a study of T cells in Graves' hyperthyroidism and ophthalmopathy. Amplification targeted TCR beta CDR3 regions from RNA transcripts. The HTBI set primed first-round TCR CDR3 RT-PCR. TCRdb recomputed calls from the multiplex PCR reads with MiXCR, one row per CDR3 protein. The repertoire includes about 300,000 distinct CDR3 sequences, about 25% of them detected once, and over 25% sits in the top ten. The sample was blood. The receptors here all came from a man aged 35-49 years with Graves' hyperthyroidism that later progressed to Graves' ophthalmopathy.

This clonotype was found many times. The chain combines TRBV15 with TRBJ2-5; perhaps TRBD2 as D (6 bases). The length of the CDR3 is 14 residues. Germline CDR1 is LNHNV and CDR2 is YYDKDF (reference sequence). Trimming left V 1 base short and J 5 bases short, with 11 bases between. In DNA, the CDR3 is TGTGCCACCAGCAGAGCCCCGGGAGTGGAGACCCAGTACTTC. Translated: CATSRAPGVETQYF.

About this clonotype: A much larger clonotype is one base distant, so this may be a read error. This chain connects TRBV18 to TRBJ1-3; D uncertain. Germline CDR1 KGHSH, CDR2 LQKENI. This CDR3 region has 15 residues. The DNA for the CDR3 is TGTGCCAGCTCACCCGACGGAAGCTCTGGAAGCACCATATATTTT. The encoded protein is CASSPDGSSGSTIYF.

V gene TRBV6-2 or TRBV6-3 combines with J gene TRBJ2-6; D gene uncertain. V lost 8 bases and J 2 bases, leaving 7 bases between the germline ends. Germline-derived CDR1 and CDR2 are MNHEY and SVGEGT. The CDR3 runs to 13 residues. The DNA for the CDR3 is TGTGCCAGCGCGGCCACTGGGGCCAACGTCCTGACTTTC. Translated: CASAATGANVLTF.

This clonotype was recorded at least ten times. The chain has TRBV5-1 and TRBJ1-2; D is unclear. Trimming took 0 bases from V and 9 from J, leaving 6 bases between them. The CDR3 extends over 11 amino acids. The V gene's germline CDR1 is SGHRS and CDR2 YFSETQ. The CDR3 loop is CASSLGESYTF. The DNA for the CDR3 is TGCGCCAGCAGCTTGGGAGAAAGCTACACCTTC. The full variable domain, its missing parts supplied by reference TRBV5-1 and TRBJ1-2, is KAGVTQTPRYLIKTRGQQVTLSCSPISGHRSVSWYQQTPGQGLQFLFEYFSETQRNKGNFPGRFSGRQFSNSRSEMNVSTLELGDSALYLCASSLGESYTFGSGTRLTVV.

This clonotype was observed a handful of times. The V gene is TRBV20-1, the J gene TRBJ1-4, with TRBD1 matching 7 bases. The germline CDR1 and CDR2 sequences are DFQATT and SNEGSKA (reference sequence). The ends lost 3 bases at V and 6 bases at J; junction bases unmatched: 4. The CDR3 covers 13 residues. CDR3 region: CSASRDRYEKLFF. The CDR3 DNA follows: TGCAGTGCTAGCCGGGACAGATATGAAAAACTGTTTTTT.

This clonotype showed up many times. This chain connects TRBV4-2 to TRBJ2-7; D possibly corresponds to TRBD2 (5 bases). Germline-derived CDR1 and CDR2 are LGHNA and YNFKEQ. Trimming left V 1 base short and J 6 bases short, with 19 bases between. The CDR3 has 16 amino acids. The CDR3 sequence: CASSQVALAGFLEQYF. The CDR3 DNA follows: TGTGCCAGCAGCCAAGTCGCCCTAGCCGGGTTTCTCGAGCAGTACTTC.

This chain connects TRBV6-5 to TRBJ1-1; no definite D call. Between the trimmed V and J ends, which lost 0 bases and 4 bases, there was a span of 12 bases. The germline V gene has CDR1 MNHEY and CDR2 SVGAGI. The CDR3 runs to 15 residues. DNA of the CDR3: TGTGCCAGCAGTTACTCGGGGTGGGAGGGCACTGAAGCTTTCTTT. Amino acid sequence: CASSYSGWEGTEAFF.

This clonotype was seen at least ten times. Compared with germline, one end of the junction differs, possibly owing to a read error. The rearrangement links TRBV7-2 to TRBJ2-7, with a possible D match to TRBD2 (6 bases). Germline V gene sequence: CDR1 SGHTA, CDR2 FQGNSA. The length of the CDR3 is 13 residues. Here the CDR3 reads CASSLGTGYEQYF. DNA for the CDR3: TGCGCCAGCAGCTTAGGGACTGGTTACGAGCAGTACTTC.

The chain recombines TRBV12-3 or TRBV12-4 with TRBJ1-1, with 7 nucleotides matching TRBD1. This CDR3 is built from 14 residues. With 2 bases clipped from V and 4 bases from J, the junction kept 4 bases outside the gene matches. The CDR3 sequence is CASSLKGAGTEAFF. For the CDR3, the DNA is TGTGCCAGCAGTTTAAAGGGGGCGGGCACTGAAGCTTTCTTT.

The rearrangement joins TRBV6-1 to TRBJ1-5; D is unresolved. The length of the CDR3 is 14 residues. The germline V gene encodes CDR1 MNHNS and CDR2 SASEGT. The V and J ends lost 5 bases and 2 bases respectively, with 10 bases between them. CDR3 in DNA: TGTGCCAGCAGTCTGGGGATGGGCAATCAGCCCCAGCATTTT. Translated, it gives CASSLGMGNQPQHF.

This clonotype was recorded at least ten times. This chain connects TRBV20-1 to TRBJ2-5; no firm D call. The CDR3 sequence is 15 residues long. Trimming cost V 6 bases and J 4 bases, with 21 bases left between them. CDR1 and CDR2 from the germline V gene are DFQATT and SNEGSKA (reference sequence). The CDR3 reads CSASQNSVSRETQYF. The CDR3 DNA reads TGCAGTGCATCTCAGAACAGTGTAAGCCGAGAGACCCAGTACTTC.

Ten or more counts support this clonotype. This sequence joins TRBV6-1 and TRBJ1-1; D is perhaps TRBD1 (6 bases). Germline V gives CDR1 MNHNS, CDR2 SASEGT. This CDR3 spans 13 amino acids. Trimming shortened V by 4 bases and J by 3 bases, and 9 bases separated the two germline ends. CDR3 protein: CASSATGYTEAFF. The CDR3 region has the DNA TGTGCCAGCAGTGCGACAGGCTACACTGAAGCTTTCTTT.

This clonotype was detected many times. This sequence joins TRBV6-5 and TRBJ2-3; 9 bases match TRBD1. Germline loops: CDR1 MNHEY, CDR2 SVGAGI. V shed 2 bases, J shed 5 bases, and the junction held 8 bases outside the gene matches. The CDR3 loop spans 16 amino acids. The CDR3 reads CASSYPTGGGGDTQYF. As DNA, the CDR3 is TGTGCCAGCAGTTACCCTACAGGGGGCGGGGGAGATACGCAGTATTTT.

This clonotype was seen repeatedly, ten times or more. The chain couples TRBV19 to TRBJ1-5; D possibly corresponds to TRBD1 (5 bases). V shed 9 bases and J shed 5 bases, with 14 bases lying between them. The CDR3 consists of 13 residues. Germline-derived CDR1 and CDR2 are LNHDA and SQIVND (reference sequence). Written as DNA, the CDR3 is TGTGCCAGCGGACAAGTCACATATCAGCCCCAGCATTTT. It codes for CASGQVTYQPQHF.

This clonotype was seen many times. This sequence joins TRBV10-3 and TRBJ2-6; D gene uncertain. CDR1 ENHRY and CDR2 SYGVKD come from the germline V gene. The CDR3 runs 17 residues. V was clipped by 0 bases and J by 1 base, with 10 bases between them. CDR3 nucleotides: TGTGCCATCAGTGAGTCCTCAGTTGGGTCTGGGGCCAACGTCCTGACTTTC. Encoded protein: CAISESSVGSGANVLTF.

At least ten counts were recorded for this clonotype. The chain combines TRBV25-1 with TRBJ1-3, with a possible D match to TRBD1 (5 bases). V was pared by 1 base and J by 2 bases, with 9 bases between. The length of the CDR3 is 15 residues. Germline assignment: CDR1 MGHDK and CDR2 SYGVNS. CDR3 nucleotide sequence: TGTGCCAGCAGTGAATCAGGGACGGCTGGAAACACCATATATTTT. Protein sequence: CASSESGTAGNTIYF. Full variable domain (remainder filled in from reference TRBV25-1 and TRBJ1-3): EADIYQTPRYLVIGTGKKITLECSQTMGHDKMYWYQQDPGMELHLIHYSYGVNSTEKGDLSSESTVSRIRTEHFPLTLESARPSHTSQYLCASSESGTAGNTIYFGEGSWLTVV.

This chain uses TRBV6-1 with TRBJ1-6; 10 bases map to TRBD1. V was pared by 6 bases and J by 10 bases, with 9 bases of the junction left unmatched. Germline CDR1 is MNHNS and CDR2 is SASEGT. This CDR3 has 15 residues. CDR3 residues: CASSLTGTGDSPLHF. The CDR3 coding sequence is TGTGCCAGCAGCCTCACCGGGACAGGGGACTCACCCCTCCACTTT.

This clonotype was picked up many times. This chain connects TRBV4-1 to TRBJ1-2; the D gene is possibly TRBD1 (5 bases). From germline, CDR1 is MGHRA and CDR2 YSYEKL. The CDR3 spans 15 residues. Trimming took 1 base from V and 4 from J, leaving 13 bases between them. In nucleotides, the CDR3 is TGCGCCAGCAGCCAAGGTGGTTGGGGGACCTATGGCTACACCTTC. It yields the protein CASSQGGWGTYGYTF.

This clonotype was recorded at least ten times. The chain joins TRBV15 to TRBJ2-7; D not resolved. The CDR3 sequence is 13 residues long. The germline CDR1 and CDR2 sequences are LNHNV and YYDKDF (reference sequence). V was clipped by 4 bases and J by 6 bases, with 13 bases between them. The DNA for the CDR3 is TGTGCCACCAGCACAATGGACCCGTCCGAGCAGTACTTC. Translated, it gives CATSTMDPSEQYF.

This clonotype was seen at least ten times. J is TRBJ2-5 and V is TRBV7-9; D is undetermined. The germline V gene has CDR1 SEHNR and CDR2 FQNEAQ (reference sequence). CDR3 length: 13 amino acids. V gave up 3 bases and J gave up 4 bases, with 9 bases separating them. The CDR3 DNA follows: TGTGCCAGCAGCTTCGTCAGTAGAGAGACCCAGTACTTC. This sequence encodes CASSFVSRETQYF.

This chain uses TRBV6-1 with TRBJ1-1; D remains unclear. CDR1 and CDR2 from the germline V gene are MNHNS and SASEGT. This CDR3 has 13 amino acids. With 7 bases removed from V and 1 base from J, the gap between germline ends came to 10 bases. CDR3 bases: TGTGCCAGCACCAGAGTGGCGAACACTGAAGCTTTCTTT. It codes for CASTRVANTEAFF.

The V gene is TRBV3-1, the J gene TRBJ2-4; D gene unclear. V was cut by 5 bases and J by 3 bases, with 14 bases left in between. This CDR3 spans 15 amino acids. Germline V CDR1 and CDR2: LGHDT, YNNKEL (reference sequence). In DNA form, the CDR3 reads TGTGCCAGCAGCAGTTCGGCCTTTGTCAAAAACATTCAGTACTTC. This encodes CASSSSAFVKNIQYF. The full variable domain, completed using reference TRBV3-1 and TRBJ2-4, is DTAVSQTPKYLVTQMGNDKSIKCEQNLGHDTMYWYKQDSKKFLKIMFSYNNKELIINETVPNRFSPKSPDKAHLNLHINSLELGDSAVYFCASSSSAFVKNIQYFGAGTRLSVL.

This clonotype has at least ten counts. The rearrangement uses TRBV7-2 and TRBJ2-7; 9 nucleotides match TRBD2. In germline, CDR1 is SGHTA, CDR2 FQGNSA. Germline trimming cut 5 bases from V and 5 bases from J; bases unmatched to any gene: 10. The CDR3 consists of 15 residues. CDR3 loop: CASSLKAGGAHEQYF. In DNA form, the CDR3 reads TGTGCCAGCAGCCTTAAAGCGGGAGGTGCCCACGAGCAGTACTTC.